The entry that follows covers one T cell receptor (beta chain) sequence. No antigen is known for it. Base qualities are missing; no much larger clone stands one base away. The data were obtained in a study of technical replicates of blood from a handful of donors (dated by TCRdb to 2015 to 2018). Taken from the germline V gene, the CDR1 and CDR2 loops are MGHDK and SYGVNS. V loses 1 base, J loses 6 bases, and the germline ends lie 13 bases apart. Inclusive of the bounding cysteine and phenylalanine, the CDR3 is 15 residues long. The read is trimmed to its CDR3 DNA, 45 bases read in frame from base 1. The receptor library was made with the immunoSEQ multiplex PCR assay. TCRdb provides this immuneACCESS table in a form limited to in-frame rearrangements. Some clones are lacking; in checked studies, under half of them reflect an unresolved V gene, and why the rest are absent is not known. The sample has tens of thousands of clones on record, 95% to 97% of them singletons. The ten largest clonotypes hold about 0.28% of the sample.

Input material: T cells isolated from PBMCs. The chain is assembled from TRBV25-1 and TRBJ2-1; TRBD2 could be the D gene, as 5 bases match. This clonotype was sampled from a human donor in good health. The CDR3: CASSELELVFNEQFF. At the DNA level, the sequence is TGTGCCAGCAGTGAATTGGAACTAGTCTTCAATGAGCAGTTCTTC.